The source of this T cell receptor beta chain is a study of blood T cell repertoires in COVID-19. The V and J ends lost 6 bases and 5 bases respectively, with 17 bases between them. The CDR3 sequence is 14 residues long. The germline CDR1 and CDR2 sequences are KGHSH and LQKENI. Per the original methods: Estimated nucleated cell counts came from reference gene primer amplification. Profiling relied on immunoSEQ multiplex PCR, and the TCRdb table lists in-frame clones only, not all of them. The V and J calls and clone size come from that table; D and trimming were worked out from the DNA. The data hold about 90,000 clones, with around 93% observed a single time.

Sequenced sample: peripheral blood. This sequence was found in a human donor with active COVID-19. The donor label of this sample is uncertain. The genes are TRBV18 and TRBJ2-7, with D possibly matching TRBD1 (6 bases). CDR3 bases: TGTGCCAGCTCCCAGGACAGCTCAGGCGACGAGCAGTACTTC. It yields the protein CASSQDSSGDEQYF.